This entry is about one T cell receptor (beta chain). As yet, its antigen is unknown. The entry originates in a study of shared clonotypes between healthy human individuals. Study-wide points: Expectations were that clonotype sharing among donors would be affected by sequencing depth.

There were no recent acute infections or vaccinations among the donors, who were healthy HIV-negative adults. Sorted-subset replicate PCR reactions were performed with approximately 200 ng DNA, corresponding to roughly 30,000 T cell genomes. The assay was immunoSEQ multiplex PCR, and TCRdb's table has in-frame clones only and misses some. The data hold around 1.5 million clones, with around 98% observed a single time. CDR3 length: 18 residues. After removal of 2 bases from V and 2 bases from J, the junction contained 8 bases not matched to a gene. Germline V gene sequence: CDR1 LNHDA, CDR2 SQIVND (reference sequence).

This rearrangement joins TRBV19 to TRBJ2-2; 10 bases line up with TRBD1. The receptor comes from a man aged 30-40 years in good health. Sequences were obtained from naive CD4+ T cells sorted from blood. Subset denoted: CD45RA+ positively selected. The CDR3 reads CASSISGQGFVNTGELFF. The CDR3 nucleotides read TGTGCCAGTAGTATATCGGGACAGGGGTTTGTAAACACCGGGGAGCTGTTTTTT.